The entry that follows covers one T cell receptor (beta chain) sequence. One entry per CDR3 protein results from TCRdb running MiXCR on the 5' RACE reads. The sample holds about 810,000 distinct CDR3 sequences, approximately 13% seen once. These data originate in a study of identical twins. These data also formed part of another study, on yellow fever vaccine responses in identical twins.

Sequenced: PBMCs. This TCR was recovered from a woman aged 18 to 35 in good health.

As DNA, the CDR3 is TGCGCCAGCAGTGAGCGTTTTAGGGACCCCAGGCCGTCCTACAATGAGCAGTTCTTC. It codes for CASSERFRDPRPSYNEQFF. The V and J genes are TRBV10-2 and TRBJ2-1, with D perhaps given as TRBD1 or TRBD2 (5 bases each). The CDR3 covers 19 residues. Germline V gene sequence: CDR1 WSHSY, CDR2 SAAADI. V was trimmed by 2 bases and J by 1 base, leaving 21 bases between them.